The 15 T cell receptor beta chains below were found in one sample sequenced in a study of cytomegalovirus exposure and HLA in healthy donors. PCR was performed using 60 Vbeta and 13 Jbeta primers. The method was immunoSEQ multiplex PCR; TCRdb's version includes in-frame clones alone and lacks a portion of them. The table shows a few hundred thousand clones, with about 83% occurring only once. The source material was PBMCs. Receptor source: a man aged 40-55 years in good health and CMV-seronegative.

The chain combines TRBV7-3 with TRBJ2-2; 7 nucleotides align to TRBD2. V lost 5 bases and J lost 2; bases outside the gene matches: 2. The V gene's germline CDR1 is SGHTA and CDR2 FQGTGA. The CDR3 has 14 amino acids. The CDR3 spells CASSTGLNTGELFF. The CDR3 region has the DNA TGTGCCAGCAGCACGGGACTAAACACCGGGGAGCTGTTTTTT.

The chain combines TRBV11-2 with TRBJ1-1; D perhaps matches TRBD1 (5 bases). Germline values: CDR1 SGHAT, CDR2 FQNNGV. The CDR3 consists of 15 residues. V dropped 1 base and J dropped 5 bases, with 14 bases sitting between them. The chain's CDR3 is CASSLGGGGGTEAFF. CDR3 bases: TGTGCCAGCAGCTTAGGTGGTGGGGGGGGGACTGAAGCTTTCTTT. Full variable domain (rest looked up from reference TRBV11-2 and TRBJ1-1): EAGVAQSPRYKIIEKRQSVAFWCNPISGHATLYWYQQILGQGPKLLIQFQNNGVVDDSQLPKDRFSAERLKGVDSTLKIQPAKLEDSAVYLCASSLGGGGGTEAFFGQGTRLTVV.

CDR3 residues: CASSPSGGNEQFF. CDR3 DNA sequence: TGTGCCAGCAGCCCCTCGGGCGGGAATGAGCAGTTCTTC. The rearrangement links TRBV7-6 to TRBJ2-1, with a possible D match to TRBD2 (5 bases). V lost 5 bases to trimming and J lost 7 bases, with 12 bases between them. CDR3 length equals 13 residues. Looked up from germline, CDR1 is SGHVS and CDR2 is FNYEAQ.

This clone was seen more than once but under ten times. The gene calls are TRBV5-6 and TRBJ1-1; a possible D gene is TRBD1 (5 bases). The CDR3 has 14 residues. V was pared by 3 bases and J by 4 bases, with 13 bases between. Germline CDR1 reads SGHDT; CDR2 reads YYEEEE. In DNA, the CDR3 is TGTGCCAGCAGCTCTCGGGGGGTTATCACTGAAGCTTTCTTT. Protein product: CASSSRGVITEAFF. Looking up the rest from reference TRBV5-6 and TRBJ1-1 gives the full variable domain: DAGVTQSPTHLIKTRGQQVTLRCSPKSGHDTVSWYQQALGQGPQFIFQYYEEEERQRGNFPDRFSGHQFPNYSSELNVNALLLGDSALYLCASSSRGVITEAFFGQGTRLTVV.

V is TRBV11-1 and J is TRBJ2-3; the match to TRBD2 covers 7 bases. V lost 5 bases to trimming and J lost 2 bases; unmatched junction nucleotides: 7. The CDR3 contains 15 residues. Germline CDR1 reads SGHAT; CDR2 reads FQDESV (reference sequence). Here the CDR3 DNA reads TGTGCCAGCAGCGAAGCGGGAACCTCCACAGATACGCAGTATTTT. This sequence encodes CASSEAGTSTDTQYF.

The table lists this clone with a few counts. The chain couples TRBV5-1 to TRBJ1-6, with D uncertain. Germline loops: CDR1 SGHRS, CDR2 YFSETQ. Trimming removed 1 base at V and 0 bases at J, with 5 bases between. The length of the CDR3 is 15 residues. The chain's CDR3 is CASSLFSSYNSPLHF. CDR3 nucleotide sequence: TGCGCCAGCAGCTTGTTCAGCTCCTATAATTCACCCCTCCACTTT.

This rearrangement joins TRBV5-1 to TRBJ1-1; D may be TRBD1 (6 bases). Deletions cut 0 bases from V and 5 bases from J, with 14 bases between. CDR1 is SGHRS, CDR2 YFSETQ, per germline. This CDR3 comprises 15 residues. The CDR3 coding sequence is TGCGCCAGCAGCTTGGTAGGCAGGGGTGGGACTGAAGCTTTCTTT. Translating it yields CASSLVGRGGTEAFF. The full variable domain, in which reference TRBV5-1 and TRBJ1-1 provide the parts outside the CDR3, is KAGVTQTPRYLIKTRGQQVTLSCSPISGHRSVSWYQQTPGQGLQFLFEYFSETQRNKGNFPGRFSGRQFSNSRSEMNVSTLELGDSALYLCASSLVGRGGTEAFFGQGTRLTVV.

This chain uses TRBV13 with TRBJ2-7; no clear D. The CDR3 loop spans 14 amino acids. The V end was cut by 3 bases, the J end by 2 bases, with 11 bases between. Germline lookup yields CDR1 PRHDT and CDR2 FYEKMQ (reference sequence). CDR3 coding DNA: TGTGCCAGCAGCTTTAGTTCTGAAGCCTACGAGCAGTACTTC. This translates into CASSFSSEAYEQYF.

This chain uses TRBV7-3 with TRBJ2-1; perhaps TRBD1 as D (6 bases). The CDR3 covers 13 residues. V lost 2 bases and J 9 bases, leaving 11 bases between the germline ends. Germline V CDR1 and CDR2: SGHTA, FQGTGA. CDR3 sequence reads: CASSLGGDGEQFF. The DNA for the CDR3 is TGTGCCAGCAGCTTAGGGGGCGACGGTGAGCAGTTCTTC.

The chain is built from TRBV5-1 and TRBJ1-4, with TRBD1 as a possible D gene (6 bases). Trimming pared 2 bases from V and 4 bases from J, leaving 6 bases between. The CDR3 loop spans 13 amino acids. Germline V gene data show CDR1 as SGHRS and CDR2 as YFSETQ. DNA for the CDR3: TGCGCCAGCAGCTTACAGGGTAATGAAAAACTGTTTTTT. Residues: CASSLQGNEKLFF.

V and J are TRBV19 and TRBJ2-2; D gene ambiguous. Germline lookup yields CDR1 LNHDA and CDR2 SQIVND (reference sequence). The ends were cut back, 8 bases at V and 6 bases at J, with 13 bases in the middle. CDR3 size: 13 residues. CDR3 residues: CASAQRSSGELFF. CDR3 DNA: TGTGCCAGTGCACAAAGGAGTTCCGGGGAGCTGTTTTTT.

The chain employs TRBV2 and TRBJ1-1; 7 bases are a match to TRBD1. After removal of 6 bases from V and 5 bases from J, the junction contained 15 bases not matched to a gene. CDR3 length: 16 amino acids. The germline V gene encodes CDR1 SNHLY and CDR2 FYNNEI. Written as DNA, the CDR3 is TGTGCCAGCAGGACACCTGACAGGGCGACGGGTACTGAAGCTTTCTTT. This sequence encodes CASRTPDRATGTEAFF.

The chain links TRBV27 to TRBJ2-1, with a tentative D call TRBD1 (5 bases). The CDR3 is 14 amino acids. CDR1 and CDR2 (germline): MNHEY, SMNVEV (reference sequence). Trimming stripped 5 bases from V and 4 bases from J, with 12 bases between. The CDR3 reads CASSRPGKYNEQFF. CDR3 sequence (DNA): TGTGCCAGCAGTCGCCCAGGGAAATACAATGAGCAGTTCTTC.

This clone was detected a few times. The CDR3 nucleotides are TGTGCCAGCACCTCTTTTGAAATCAGGGGTGGCACTGAAGCTTTCTTT. It encodes CASTSFEIRGGTEAFF. The gene calls are TRBV2 and TRBJ1-1; tentatively, D is TRBD1 (6 bases). Trimming stripped 7 bases from V and 4 bases from J, with 22 bases between. Germline CDR1 is SNHLY and CDR2 is FYNNEI. This CDR3 is built from 16 residues.

The gene calls are TRBV7-2 and TRBJ2-6, with 9 bases fitting TRBD1. Germline lookup yields CDR1 SGHTA and CDR2 FQGNSA. Losses at the gene ends were 6 bases for V and 0 bases for J; bases not matched to a gene: 12. The CDR3 sequence is 19 residues long. CDR3 protein: CASRLDRGGGSSGANVLTF. Written as DNA, the CDR3 is TGTGCCAGCAGACTCGACAGGGGGGGAGGATCCTCTGGGGCCAACGTCCTGACTTTC.